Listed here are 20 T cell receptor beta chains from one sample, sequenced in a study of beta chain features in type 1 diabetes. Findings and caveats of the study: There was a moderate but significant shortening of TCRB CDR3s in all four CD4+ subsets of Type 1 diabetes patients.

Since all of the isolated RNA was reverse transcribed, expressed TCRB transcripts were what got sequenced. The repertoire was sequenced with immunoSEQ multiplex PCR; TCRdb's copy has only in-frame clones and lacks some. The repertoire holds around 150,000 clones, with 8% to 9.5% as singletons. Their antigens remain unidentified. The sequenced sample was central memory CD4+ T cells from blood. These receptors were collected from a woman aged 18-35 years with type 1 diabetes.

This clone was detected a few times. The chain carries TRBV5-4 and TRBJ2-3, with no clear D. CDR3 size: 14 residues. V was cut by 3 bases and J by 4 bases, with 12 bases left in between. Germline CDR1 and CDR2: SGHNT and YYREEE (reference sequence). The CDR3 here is CASSYVGRADTQYF. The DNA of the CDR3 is TGTGCCAGCAGCTATGTTGGGCGCGCAGATACGCAGTATTTT.

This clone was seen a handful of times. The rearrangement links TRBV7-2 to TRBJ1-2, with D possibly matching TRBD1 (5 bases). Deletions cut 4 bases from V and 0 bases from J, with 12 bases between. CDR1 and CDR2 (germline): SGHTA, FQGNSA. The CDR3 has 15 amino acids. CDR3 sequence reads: CASSYSGGANYGYTF. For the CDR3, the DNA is TGTGCCAGCAGCTACAGTGGGGGGGCTAACTATGGCTACACCTTC.

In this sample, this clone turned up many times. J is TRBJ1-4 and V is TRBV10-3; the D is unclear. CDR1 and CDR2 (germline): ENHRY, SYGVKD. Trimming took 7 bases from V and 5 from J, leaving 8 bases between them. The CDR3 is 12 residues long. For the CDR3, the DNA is TGTGCCATCAAATCGGGGAATGAAAAACTGTTTTTT. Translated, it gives CAIKSGNEKLFF.

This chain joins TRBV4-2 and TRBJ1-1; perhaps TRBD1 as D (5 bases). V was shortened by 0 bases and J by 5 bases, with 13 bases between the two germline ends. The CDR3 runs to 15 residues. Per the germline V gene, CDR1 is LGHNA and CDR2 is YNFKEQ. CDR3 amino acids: CASSQDAGEWTEAFF. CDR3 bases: TGTGCCAGCAGCCAAGATGCGGGGGAGTGGACTGAAGCTTTCTTT.

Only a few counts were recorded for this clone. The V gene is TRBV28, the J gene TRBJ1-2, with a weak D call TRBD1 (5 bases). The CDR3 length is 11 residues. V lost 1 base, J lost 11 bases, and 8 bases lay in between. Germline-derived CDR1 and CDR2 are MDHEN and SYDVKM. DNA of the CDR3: TGTGCCAGCAGTTTATTCGACAGATACACCTTC. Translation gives CASSLFDRYTF.

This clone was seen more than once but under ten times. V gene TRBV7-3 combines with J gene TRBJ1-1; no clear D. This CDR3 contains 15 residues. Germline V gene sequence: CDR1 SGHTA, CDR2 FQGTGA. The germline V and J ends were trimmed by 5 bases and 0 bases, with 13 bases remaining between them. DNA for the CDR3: TGTGCCAGCAGCCCCAAGACAAGCATGAACACTGAAGCTTTCTTT. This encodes CASSPKTSMNTEAFF.

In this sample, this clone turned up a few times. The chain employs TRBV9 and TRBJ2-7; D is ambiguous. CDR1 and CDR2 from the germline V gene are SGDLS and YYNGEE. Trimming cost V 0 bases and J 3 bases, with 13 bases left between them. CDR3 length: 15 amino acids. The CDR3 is CASSVEAQPHYEQYF. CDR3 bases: TGTGCCAGCAGCGTAGAAGCCCAACCCCACTACGAGCAGTACTTC. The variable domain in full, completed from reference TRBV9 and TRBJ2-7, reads DSGVTQTPKHLITATGQRVTLRCSPRSGDLSVYWYQQSLDQGLQFLIQYYNGEERAKGNILERFSAQQFPDLHSELNLSSLELGDSALYFCASSVEAQPHYEQYFGPGTRLTVT.

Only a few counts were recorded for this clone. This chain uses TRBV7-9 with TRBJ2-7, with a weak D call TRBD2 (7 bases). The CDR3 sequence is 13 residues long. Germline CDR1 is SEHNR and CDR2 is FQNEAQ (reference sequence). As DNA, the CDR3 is TGTGTCTGCAGGGGAGGGGAAAGGTACGAGCAGTACTTC. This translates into CVCRGGERYEQYF.

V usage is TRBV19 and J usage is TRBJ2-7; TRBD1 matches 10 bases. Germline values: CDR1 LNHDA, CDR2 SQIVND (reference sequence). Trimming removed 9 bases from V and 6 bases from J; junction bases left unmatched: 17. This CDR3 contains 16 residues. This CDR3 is CASSTTSTGGRGEQYF. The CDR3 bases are TGTGCCAGCTCAACGACCTCGACAGGGGGCCGGGGCGAGCAGTACTTC.

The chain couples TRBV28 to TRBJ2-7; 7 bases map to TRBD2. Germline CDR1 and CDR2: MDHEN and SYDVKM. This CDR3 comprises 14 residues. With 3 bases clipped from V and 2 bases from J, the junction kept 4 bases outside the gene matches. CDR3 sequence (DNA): TGTGCCAGCAGTTTGGGGGGGGATACCTACGAGCAGTACTTC. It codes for CASSLGGDTYEQYF. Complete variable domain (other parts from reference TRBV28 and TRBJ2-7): DVKVTQSSRYLVKRTGEKVFLECVQDMDHENMFWYRQDPGLGLRLIYFSYDVKMKEKGDIPEGYSVSREKKERFSLILESASTNQTSMYLCASSLGGDTYEQYFGPGTRLTVT.

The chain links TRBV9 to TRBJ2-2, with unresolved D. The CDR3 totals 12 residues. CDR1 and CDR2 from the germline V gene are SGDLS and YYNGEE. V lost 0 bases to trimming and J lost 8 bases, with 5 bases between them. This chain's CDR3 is CASSVEIGELFF. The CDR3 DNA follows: TGTGCCAGCAGCGTAGAAATAGGGGAGCTGTTTTTT. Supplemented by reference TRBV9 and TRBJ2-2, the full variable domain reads DSGVTQTPKHLITATGQRVTLRCSPRSGDLSVYWYQQSLDQGLQFLIQYYNGEERAKGNILERFSAQQFPDLHSELNLSSLELGDSALYFCASSVEIGELFFGEGSRLTVL.

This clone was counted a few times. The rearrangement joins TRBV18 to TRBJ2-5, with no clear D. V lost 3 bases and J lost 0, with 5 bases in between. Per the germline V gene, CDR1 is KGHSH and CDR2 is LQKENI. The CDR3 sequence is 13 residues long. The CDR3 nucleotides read TGTGCCAGCTCACCTTTCGACCAAGAGACCCAGTACTTC. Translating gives CASSPFDQETQYF. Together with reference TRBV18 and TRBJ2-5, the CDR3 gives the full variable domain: NAGVMQNPRHLVRRRGQEARLRCSPMKGHSHVYWYRQLPEEGLKFMVYLQKENIIDESGMPKERFSAEFPKEGPSILRIQQVVRGDSAAYFCASSPFDQETQYFGPGTRLLVL.

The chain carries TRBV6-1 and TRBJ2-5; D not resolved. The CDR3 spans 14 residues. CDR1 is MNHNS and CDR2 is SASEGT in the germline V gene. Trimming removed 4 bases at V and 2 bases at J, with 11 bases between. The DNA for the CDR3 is TGTGCCAGCAGTGTGTTTACAGCACAAGAGACCCAGTACTTC. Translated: CASSVFTAQETQYF.

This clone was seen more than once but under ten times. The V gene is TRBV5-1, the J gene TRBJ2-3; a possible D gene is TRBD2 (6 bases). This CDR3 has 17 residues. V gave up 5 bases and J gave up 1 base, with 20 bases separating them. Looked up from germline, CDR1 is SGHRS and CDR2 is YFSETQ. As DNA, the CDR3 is TGCGCCAGCAGTATGATAGTTCAGCGGGCAGGCACAGATACGCAGTATTTT. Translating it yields CASSMIVQRAGTDTQYF.

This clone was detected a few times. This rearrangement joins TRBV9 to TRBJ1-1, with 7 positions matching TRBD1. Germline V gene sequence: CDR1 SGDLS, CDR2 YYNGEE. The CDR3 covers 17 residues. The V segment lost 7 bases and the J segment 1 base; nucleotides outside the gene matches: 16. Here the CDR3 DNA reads TGTGCCAGCTTCCCAAGGGGGGCAGGGGGAAAGAACACTGAAGCTTTCTTT. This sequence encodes CASFPRGAGGKNTEAFF.

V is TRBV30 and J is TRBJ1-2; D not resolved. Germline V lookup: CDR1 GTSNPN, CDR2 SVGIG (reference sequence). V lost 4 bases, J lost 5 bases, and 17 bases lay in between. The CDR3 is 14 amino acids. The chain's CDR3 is CAWTPQGTEYGYTF. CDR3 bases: TGTGCCTGGACCCCCCAAGGAACGGAGTATGGCTACACCTTC.

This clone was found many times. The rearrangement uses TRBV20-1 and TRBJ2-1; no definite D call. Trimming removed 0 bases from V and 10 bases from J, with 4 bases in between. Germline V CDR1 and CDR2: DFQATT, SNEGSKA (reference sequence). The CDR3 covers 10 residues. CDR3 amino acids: CSARDGEQFF. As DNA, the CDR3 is TGCAGTGCTAGAGATGGCGAGCAGTTCTTC.

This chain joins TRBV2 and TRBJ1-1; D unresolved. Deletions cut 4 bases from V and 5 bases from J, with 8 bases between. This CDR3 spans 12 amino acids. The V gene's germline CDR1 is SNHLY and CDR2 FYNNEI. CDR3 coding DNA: TGTGCCAGCAGTGCCGCGGGGACTGAAGCTTTCTTT. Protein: CASSAAGTEAFF.

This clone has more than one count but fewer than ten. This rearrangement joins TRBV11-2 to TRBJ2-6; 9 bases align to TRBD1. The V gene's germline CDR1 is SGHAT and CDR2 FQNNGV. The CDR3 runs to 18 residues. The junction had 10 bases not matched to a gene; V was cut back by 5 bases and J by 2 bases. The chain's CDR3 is CASSEIPGQGAGANVLTF. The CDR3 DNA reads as TGTGCCAGCAGCGAAATACCGGGACAGGGTGCTGGGGCCAACGTCCTGACTTTC.

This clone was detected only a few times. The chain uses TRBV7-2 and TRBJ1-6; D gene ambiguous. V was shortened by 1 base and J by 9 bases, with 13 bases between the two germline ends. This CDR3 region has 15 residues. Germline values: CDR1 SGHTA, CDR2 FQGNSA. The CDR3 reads CASSLDPAGASPLHF. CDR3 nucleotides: TGTGCCAGCAGCTTAGACCCAGCGGGAGCTTCACCCCTCCACTTT.